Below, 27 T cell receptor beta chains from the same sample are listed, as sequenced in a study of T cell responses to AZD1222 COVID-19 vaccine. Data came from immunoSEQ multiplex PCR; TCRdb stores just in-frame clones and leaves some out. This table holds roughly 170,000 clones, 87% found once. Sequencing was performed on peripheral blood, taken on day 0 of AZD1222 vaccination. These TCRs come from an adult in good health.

The CDR3 DNA is TGTGCCAGCAGCCAGGCCCCCTCTGGCTCCTACGAGCAGTACTTC. Its translation: CASSQAPSGSYEQYF. The V call is TRBV5-6, the J call TRBJ2-7; D ambiguous. With 4 bases removed from V and 0 bases from J, the gap between germline ends came to 14 bases. The CDR3 totals 15 residues. Germline-derived CDR1 and CDR2 are SGHDT and YYEEEE.

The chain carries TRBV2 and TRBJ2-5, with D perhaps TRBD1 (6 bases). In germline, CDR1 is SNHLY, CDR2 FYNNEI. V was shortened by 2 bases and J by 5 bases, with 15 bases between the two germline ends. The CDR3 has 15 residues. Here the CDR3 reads CASSEQGLPGETQYF. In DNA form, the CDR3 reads TGTGCCAGCAGTGAACAGGGGCTGCCAGGGGAGACCCAGTACTTC.

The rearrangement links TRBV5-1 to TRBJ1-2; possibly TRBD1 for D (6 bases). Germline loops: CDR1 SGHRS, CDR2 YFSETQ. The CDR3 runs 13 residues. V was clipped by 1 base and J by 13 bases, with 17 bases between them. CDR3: CASSLSSGGPVTF. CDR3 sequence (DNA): TGCGCCAGCAGCTTGTCTTCGGGGGGCCCAGTCACCTTC.

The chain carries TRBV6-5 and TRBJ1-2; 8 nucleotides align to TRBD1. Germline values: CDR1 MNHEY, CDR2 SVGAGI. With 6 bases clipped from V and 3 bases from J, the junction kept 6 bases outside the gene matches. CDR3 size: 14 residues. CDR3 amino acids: CASSAGGVDYGYTF. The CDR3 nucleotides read TGTGCCAGCAGCGCAGGGGGCGTGGACTATGGCTACACCTTC.

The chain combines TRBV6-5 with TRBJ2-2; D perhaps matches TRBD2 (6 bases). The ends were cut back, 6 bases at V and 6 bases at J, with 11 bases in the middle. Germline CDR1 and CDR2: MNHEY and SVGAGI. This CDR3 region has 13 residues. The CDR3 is CASRRDAAGELFF. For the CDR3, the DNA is TGTGCCAGCAGGCGGGACGCGGCCGGGGAGCTGTTTTTT.

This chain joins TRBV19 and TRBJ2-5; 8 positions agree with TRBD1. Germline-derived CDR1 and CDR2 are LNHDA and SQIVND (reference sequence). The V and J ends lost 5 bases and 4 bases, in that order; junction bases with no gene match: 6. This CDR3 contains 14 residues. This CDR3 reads CASSRQGAGETQYF. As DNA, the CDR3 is TGTGCCAGTAGTCGGCAGGGGGCTGGAGAGACCCAGTACTTC.

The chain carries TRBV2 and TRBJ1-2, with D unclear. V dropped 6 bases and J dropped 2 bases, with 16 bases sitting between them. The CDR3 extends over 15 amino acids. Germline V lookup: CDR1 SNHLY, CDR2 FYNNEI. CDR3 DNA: TGTGCCAGCAGGATGAAAGGGCGGCAGAACTATGGCTACACCTTC. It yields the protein CASRMKGRQNYGYTF.

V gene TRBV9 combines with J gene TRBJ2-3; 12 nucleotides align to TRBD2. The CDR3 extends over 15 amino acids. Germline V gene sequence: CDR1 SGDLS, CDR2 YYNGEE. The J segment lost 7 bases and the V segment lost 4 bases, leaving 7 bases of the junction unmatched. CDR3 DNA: TGTGCCAGCAGCCCCGACCTAGCGGGAGGGTATACGCAGTATTTT. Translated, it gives CASSPDLAGGYTQYF.

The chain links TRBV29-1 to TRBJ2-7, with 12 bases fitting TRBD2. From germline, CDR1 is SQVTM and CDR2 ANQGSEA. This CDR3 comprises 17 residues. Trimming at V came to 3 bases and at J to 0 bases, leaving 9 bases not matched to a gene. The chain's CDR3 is CSVDVALAGGSSYEQYF. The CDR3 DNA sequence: TGCAGCGTTGATGTTGCCCTAGCGGGAGGGAGCTCCTACGAGCAGTACTTC.

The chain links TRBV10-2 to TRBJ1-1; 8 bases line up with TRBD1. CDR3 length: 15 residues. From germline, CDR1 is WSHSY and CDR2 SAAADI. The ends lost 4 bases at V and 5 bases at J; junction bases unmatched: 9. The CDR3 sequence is CASSGTGGGTTEAFF. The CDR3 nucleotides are TGCGCCAGCAGTGGTACAGGGGGAGGAACGACTGAAGCTTTCTTT.

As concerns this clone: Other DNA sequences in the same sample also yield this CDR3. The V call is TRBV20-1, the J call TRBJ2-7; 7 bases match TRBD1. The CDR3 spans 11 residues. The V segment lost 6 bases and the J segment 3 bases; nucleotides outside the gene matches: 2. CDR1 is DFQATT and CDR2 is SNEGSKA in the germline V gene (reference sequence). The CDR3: CSARQGYEQYF. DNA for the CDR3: TGCAGTGCCCGACAGGGCTACGAGCAGTACTTC.

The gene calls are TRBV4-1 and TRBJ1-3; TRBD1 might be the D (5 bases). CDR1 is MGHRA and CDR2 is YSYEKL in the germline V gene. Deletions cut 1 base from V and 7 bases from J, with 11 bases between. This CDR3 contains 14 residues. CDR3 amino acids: CASSQGFRDNTIYF. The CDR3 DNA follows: TGCGCCAGCAGCCAAGGTTTTAGGGACAACACCATATATTTT.

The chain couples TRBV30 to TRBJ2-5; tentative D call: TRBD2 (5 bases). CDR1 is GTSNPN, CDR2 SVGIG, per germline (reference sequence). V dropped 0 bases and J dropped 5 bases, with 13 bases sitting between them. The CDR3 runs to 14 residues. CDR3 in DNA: TGTGCCTGGAGTGTACTGGCGGGTGGGGAGACCCAGTACTTC. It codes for CAWSVLAGGETQYF.

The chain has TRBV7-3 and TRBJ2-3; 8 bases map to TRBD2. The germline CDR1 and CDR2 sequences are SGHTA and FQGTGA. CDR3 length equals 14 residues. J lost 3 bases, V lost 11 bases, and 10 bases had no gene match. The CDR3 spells CASSGAGGTDTQYF. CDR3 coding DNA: TGTGCCTCTTCCGGGGCGGGAGGAACAGATACGCAGTATTTT.

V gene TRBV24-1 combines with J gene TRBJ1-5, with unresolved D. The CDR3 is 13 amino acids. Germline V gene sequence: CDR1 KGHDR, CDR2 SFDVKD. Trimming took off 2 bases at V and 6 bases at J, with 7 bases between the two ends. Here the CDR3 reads CATSDSRGQPQHF. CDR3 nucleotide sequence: TGTGCCACCAGTGATTCCCGGGGTCAGCCCCAGCATTTT.

Here the CDR3 DNA reads TGTGCCAGCAGCGGACCCCACGGGCTCGACACTGAAGCTTTCTTT. It encodes CASSGPHGLDTEAFF. This chain joins TRBV11-2 and TRBJ1-1; D is ambiguous. The CDR3 length is 15 residues. V was pared by 5 bases and J by 3 bases, with 16 bases between. CDR1 is SGHAT, CDR2 FQNNGV, per germline.

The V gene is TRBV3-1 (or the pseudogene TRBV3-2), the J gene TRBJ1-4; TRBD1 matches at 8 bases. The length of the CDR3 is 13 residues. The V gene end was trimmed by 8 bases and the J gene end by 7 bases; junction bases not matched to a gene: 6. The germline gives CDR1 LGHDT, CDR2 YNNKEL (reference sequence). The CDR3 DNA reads TGTGCCAGCGGGCGACAGGGGACTGAAAAACTGTTTTTT. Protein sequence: CASGRQGTEKLFF.

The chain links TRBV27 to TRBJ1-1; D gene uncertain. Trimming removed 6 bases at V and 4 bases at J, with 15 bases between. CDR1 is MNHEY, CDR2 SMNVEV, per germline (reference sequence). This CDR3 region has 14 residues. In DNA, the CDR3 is TGTGCCAGCAGCCCAATACCGCGGGTCACTGAAGCTTTCTTT. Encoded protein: CASSPIPRVTEAFF.

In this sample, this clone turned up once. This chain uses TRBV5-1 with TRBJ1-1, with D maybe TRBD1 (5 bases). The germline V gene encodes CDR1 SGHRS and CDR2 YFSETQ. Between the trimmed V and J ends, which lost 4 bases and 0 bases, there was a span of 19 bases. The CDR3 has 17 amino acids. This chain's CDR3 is CASSLVVLGAVNTEAFF. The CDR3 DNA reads TGCGCCAGCAGCCTCGTGGTTTTAGGGGCGGTGAACACTGAAGCTTTCTTT.

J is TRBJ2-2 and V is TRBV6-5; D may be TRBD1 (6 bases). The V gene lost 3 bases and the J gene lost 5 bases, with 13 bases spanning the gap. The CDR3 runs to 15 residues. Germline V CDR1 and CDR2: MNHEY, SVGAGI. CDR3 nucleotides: TGTGCCAGCAGTTATAGAAAGGGGGATACCGGGGAGCTGTTTTTT. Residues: CASSYRKGDTGELFF.

The CDR3 DNA reads TGTGCCAGCAGCTTGGTAAGGGGGCCTTACACAGATACGCAGTATTTT. Its translation is CASSLVRGPYTDTQYF. The genes are TRBV5-6 and TRBJ2-3, with 7 bases aligning to TRBD1. CDR1 and CDR2 from the germline V gene are SGHDT and YYEEEE. This CDR3 region has 16 residues. Germline trimming cut 0 bases from V and 2 bases from J; bases unmatched to any gene: 6.

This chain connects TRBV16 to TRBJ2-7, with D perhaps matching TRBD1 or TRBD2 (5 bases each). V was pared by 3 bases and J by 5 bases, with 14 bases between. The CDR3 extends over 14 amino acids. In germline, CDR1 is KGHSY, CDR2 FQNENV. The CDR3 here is CASSQNTGAHEQYF. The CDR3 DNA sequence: TGTGCCAGCAGCCAGAATACCGGGGCCCACGAGCAGTACTTC.

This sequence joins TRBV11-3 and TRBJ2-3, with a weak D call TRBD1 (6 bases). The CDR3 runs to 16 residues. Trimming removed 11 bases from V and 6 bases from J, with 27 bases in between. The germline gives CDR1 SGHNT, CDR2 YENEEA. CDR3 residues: CADTQGSSRAWDTQYF. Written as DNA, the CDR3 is TGTGCCGACACACAGGGCTCGAGCCGGGCTTGGGATACGCAGTATTTT.

CDR3 sequence (DNA): TGTGCCAGCAGCCCTCATCGGGGGAGGACTGAAGCTTTCTTT. Translating it yields CASSPHRGRTEAFF. V gene TRBV7-3 combines with J gene TRBJ1-1; a weak D match, TRBD1 (5 bases). The CDR3 has 14 residues. Germline V gives CDR1 SGHTA, CDR2 FQGTGA. V was cut by 5 bases and J by 5 bases, with 15 bases left in between. Looking up the rest from reference TRBV7-3 and TRBJ1-1 gives the full variable domain: GAGVSQTPSNKVTEKGKYVELRCDPISGHTALYWYRQSLGQGPEFLIYFQGTGAADDSGLPNDRFFAVRPEGSVSTLKIQRTERGDSAVYLCASSPHRGRTEAFFGQGTRLTVV.

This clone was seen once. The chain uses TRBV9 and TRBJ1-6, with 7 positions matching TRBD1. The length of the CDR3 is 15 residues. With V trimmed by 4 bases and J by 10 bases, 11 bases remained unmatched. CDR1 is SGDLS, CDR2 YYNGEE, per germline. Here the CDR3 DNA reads TGTGCCAGCAGCTTCCGGACAGGTTCGGGCTCACCCCTCCACTTT. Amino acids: CASSFRTGSGSPLHF.

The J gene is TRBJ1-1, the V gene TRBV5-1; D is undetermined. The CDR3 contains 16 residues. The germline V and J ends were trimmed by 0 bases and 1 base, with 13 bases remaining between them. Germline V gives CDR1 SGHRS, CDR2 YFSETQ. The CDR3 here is CASSLASARPNTEAFF. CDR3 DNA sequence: TGCGCCAGCAGCTTGGCATCGGCTAGGCCGAACACTGAAGCTTTCTTT.

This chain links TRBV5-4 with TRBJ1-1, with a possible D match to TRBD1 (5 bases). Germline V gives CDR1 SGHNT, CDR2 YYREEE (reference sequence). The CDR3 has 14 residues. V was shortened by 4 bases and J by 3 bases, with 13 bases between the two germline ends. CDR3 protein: CASSAGGLDTEAFF. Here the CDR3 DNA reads TGTGCCAGCAGCGCGGGGGGTCTTGACACTGAAGCTTTCTTT.